The 27 T cell receptor beta chains presented below share a single source sample, sequenced in a study of blood T cells in healthy people across ages. Alongside a J-beta primer mix, a sample-barcoded 5' primer served in a second PCR lasting about 7 to 12 cycles. A single record per CDR3 protein comes from TCRdb applying MiXCR to the 5' RACE reads. The sample lists 550,000 to 750,000 distinct CDR3 sequences, 20% to 25% seen once, with around 3.4% in the top ten. The sequenced material came from blood. The source is a man aged 65 to 85 in good health.

The V gene is TRBV7-2, the J gene TRBJ2-7, with TRBD1 identical over 9 bases. Trimming at V came to 5 bases and at J to 6 bases, leaving 14 bases not matched to a gene. The germline gives CDR1 SGHTA, CDR2 FQGNSA. This CDR3 comprises 16 residues. DNA for the CDR3: TGTGCCAGCAGCAGACCCGGGGACAGGGACGGGTCCGAGCAGTACTTC. It specifies CASSRPGDRDGSEQYF.

The genes are TRBV27 and TRBJ2-7, with a tentative D call TRBD1 (6 bases). Trimming removed 4 bases at V and 2 bases at J, with 15 bases between. Per germline, CDR1 MNHEY and CDR2 SMNVEV (reference sequence). The CDR3 loop spans 15 amino acids. In DNA, the CDR3 is TGTGCCAGCAGTTCCCCGACAGGATCTGCCTACGAGCAGTACTTC. Translation: CASSSPTGSAYEQYF.

The genes are TRBV5-1 and TRBJ2-2, with 10 bases fitting TRBD1. This CDR3 comprises 15 residues. Looked up from germline, CDR1 is SGHRS and CDR2 is YFSETQ. Trimming took 5 bases from V and 5 from J; bases not matched to a gene: 6. CDR3 DNA: TGCGCCAGCAGATCCGACAGGGGGCGTACCGGGGAGCTGTTTTTT. Encoded protein: CASRSDRGRTGELFF.

Points on this clonotype: The conserved closing phenylalanine or tryptophan is absent in this CDR3, likely reflecting a read error. This chain connects TRBV2 to TRBJ2-2; possibly TRBD1 for D (5 bases). CDR1 and CDR2 from the germline V gene are SNHLY and FYNNEI. The CDR3 covers 14 residues. Between the trimmed V and J ends, which lost 2 bases and 5 bases, there was a span of 9 bases. The chain's CDR3 is CASSELGRTGELFL. DNA of the CDR3: TGTGCCAGCAGTGAACTGGGGCGTACCGGGGAGCTGTTTTTG.

Comment on this clonotype: A much larger clone differs by one base, so this may be a read error. V gene TRBV5-1 combines with J gene TRBJ1-1; D unresolved. CDR1 and CDR2 (germline): SGHRS, YFSETQ. The V gene lost 4 bases and the J gene lost 0 bases, with 10 bases spanning the gap. The CDR3 contains 14 residues. The CDR3 coding sequence is TGCGCCAGCAGCACGGACGGAATGAACACTGAAGCTTTCTTT. This translates into CASSTDGMNTEAFF.

This clonotype was detected only a few times. The chain employs TRBV10-3 and TRBJ2-2; the match to TRBD2 covers 8 bases. Germline V CDR1 and CDR2: ENHRY, SYGVKD. V lost 10 bases and J lost 6; bases outside the gene matches: 10. CDR3 size: 14 residues. CDR3 bases: TGTGCCACCAATGGGGCGGGAGGTGCCGGGGAGCTGTTTTTT. Translating gives CATNGAGGAGELFF.

This clonotype was counted a few times. J is TRBJ2-5 and V is TRBV2; D may be TRBD2 (6 bases). CDR1 and CDR2 (germline): SNHLY, FYNNEI. Trimming pared 7 bases from V and 6 bases from J, leaving 15 bases between. The CDR3 has 13 residues. DNA of the CDR3: TGTGCCAGCAAGCGACTAGAGGTGCAGACCCAGTACTTC. As protein: CASKRLEVQTQYF.

This clonotype was detected only a few times. The chain links TRBV20-1 to TRBJ1-2, with TRBD1 identical over 10 bases. Germline V CDR1 and CDR2: DFQATT, SNEGSKA (reference sequence). This CDR3 contains 15 residues. The V and J ends lost 3 bases and 6 bases, in that order; junction bases with no gene match: 10. The CDR3 sequence is CSASPRDRGRNGYTF. The CDR3 region has the DNA TGCAGTGCTAGCCCCCGGGACAGGGGCAGGAATGGCTACACCTTC.

This clonotype was observed a few times. The chain is built from TRBV2 and TRBJ2-2; D gene uncertain. V was clipped by 0 bases and J by 6 bases, with 8 bases between them. Looked up from germline, CDR1 is SNHLY and CDR2 is FYNNEI. The CDR3 consists of 14 residues. This chain's CDR3 is CASSEARGSGELFF. DNA of the CDR3: TGTGCCAGCAGTGAAGCGAGAGGTTCCGGGGAGCTGTTTTTT.

The chain links TRBV27 to TRBJ2-7, with D perhaps matching TRBD1 (6 bases). This CDR3 comprises 14 residues. V was pared by 2 bases and J by 3 bases, with 11 bases between. Per the germline V gene, CDR1 is MNHEY and CDR2 is SMNVEV (reference sequence). CDR3 sequence reads: CASSLQGIFYEQYF. The CDR3 DNA reads TGTGCCAGCAGTTTACAGGGGATTTTCTACGAGCAGTACTTC.

This rearrangement joins TRBV15 to TRBJ2-5, with 8 bases aligning to TRBD2. J lost 5 bases, V lost 3 bases, and 17 bases had no gene match. Germline CDR1 is LNHNV and CDR2 is YYDKDF (reference sequence). The CDR3 consists of 18 residues. In nucleotides, the CDR3 is TGTGCCACCAGCAGTGCTTTCTCCGGAGCGGGAGTATGGGAGACCCAGTACTTC. Translating gives CATSSAFSGAGVWETQYF. Based on the CDR3 plus reference TRBV15 and TRBJ2-5, the full variable domain is DAMVIQNPRYQVTQFGKPVTLSCSQTLNHNVMYWYQQKSSQAPKLLFHYYDKDFNNEADTPDNFQSRRPNTSFCFLDIRSPGLGDTAMYLCATSSAFSGAGVWETQYFGPGTRLLVL.

This clonotype was found a few times. The chain's CDR3 is CASSLTVRNEKLFF. The DNA of the CDR3 is TGTGCCAGCAGCCTGACAGTTCGTAATGAAAAACTGTTTTTT. The chain is built from TRBV3-1 and TRBJ1-4, with a possible D match to TRBD1 (5 bases). There are 14 residues in the CDR3. CDR1 LGHDT and CDR2 YNNKEL come from the germline V gene (reference sequence). Trimming cost V 4 bases and J 4 bases, with 10 bases left between them.

The chain recombines TRBV5-1 with TRBJ1-3; D not certain. Trimming shortened V by 0 bases and J by 0 bases, and 7 bases separated the two germline ends. The CDR3 extends over 15 amino acids. CDR1 is SGHRS, CDR2 YFSETQ, per germline. CDR3 sequence (DNA): TGCGCCAGCAGCTTGGACAGCTTCTCTGGAAACACCATATATTTT. Protein sequence: CASSLDSFSGNTIYF.

This chain links TRBV5-1 with TRBJ2-1, with TRBD1 as a possible D gene (6 bases). The germline V gene has CDR1 SGHRS and CDR2 YFSETQ. The length of the CDR3 is 14 residues. V shed 4 bases and J shed 2 bases, with 10 bases lying between them. The CDR3 region is CASSPRDTYNEQFF. The CDR3 DNA sequence: TGCGCCAGCAGCCCCCGGGACACCTACAATGAGCAGTTCTTC.

This chain links TRBV20-1 with TRBJ2-1; possibly TRBD1 for D (6 bases). Per the germline V gene, CDR1 is DFQATT and CDR2 is SNEGSKA (reference sequence). The CDR3 consists of 16 residues. V lost 5 bases, J lost 5 bases, and 22 bases lay in between. The CDR3 DNA follows: TGCAGTGCTCCTCAGCGAGGGGGAGACAGGCACAATGAGCAGTTCTTC. Translated, it gives CSAPQRGGDRHNEQFF.

The J gene is TRBJ2-5, the V gene TRBV5-1; unclear D gene. The J call may not be correct, given that the DNA end is closer to TRBJ2-7. The CDR3 is 14 residues long. Germline CDR1 and CDR2: SGHRS and YFSETQ. CDR3 loop: CASSLTNSGYEQYF. In DNA, the CDR3 is TGCGCCAGCAGCTTGACAAACTCCGGCTACGAGCAGTACTTC.

The V and J genes are TRBV20-1 and TRBJ2-5; 10 nucleotides line up with TRBD2. The closer fit of TRBJ2-1 to the DNA end suggests the J call may be wrong. There are 14 residues in the CDR3. CDR1 is DFQATT and CDR2 is SNEGSKA in the germline V gene (reference sequence). The DNA for the CDR3 is TGCAGTGCCCTCGCTAGCGGGAGTGCAAATGAGCAGTTCTTC. Its translation: CSALASGSANEQFF.

This clonotype was picked up a small number of times. The chain employs TRBV2 and TRBJ1-2; D remains ambiguous. CDR1 and CDR2 (germline): SNHLY, FYNNEI. V lost 3 bases to trimming and J lost 3 bases, with 8 bases between them. CDR3 length: 13 residues. The CDR3 spells CASSEADYYGYTF. The CDR3 DNA sequence: TGTGCCAGCAGTGAGGCGGACTACTATGGCTACACCTTC. Looking up the rest from reference TRBV2 and TRBJ1-2 gives the full variable domain: EPEVTQTPSHQVTQMGQEVILRCVPISNHLYFYWYRQILGQKVEFLVSFYNNEISEKSEIFDDQFSVERPDGSNFTLKIRSTKLEDSAMYFCASSEADYYGYTFGSGTRLTVV.

This clonotype was observed once. This chain joins TRBV4-3 and TRBJ2-5; D is possibly TRBD2 (5 bases). Germline V CDR1 and CDR2: LGHNA, YSLEER. With 0 bases removed from V and 5 bases from J, the gap between germline ends came to 13 bases. The CDR3 has 15 residues. CDR3 DNA: TGCGCCAGCAGCCAAGACCGACTACCCGGGGAGACCCAGTACTTC. Protein sequence: CASSQDRLPGETQYF.

About this clonotype itself: Compared with germline, one end of the junction differs, possibly owing to a read error. This chain joins TRBV11-1 and TRBJ2-7; no clear D. Germline V CDR1 and CDR2: SGHAT, FQDESV (reference sequence). The CDR3 extends over 13 amino acids. The CDR3 DNA sequence: TGTGCCAGCAGCGGACGAGGCCCCTACAAGCAGTACTTC. This encodes CASSGRGPYKQYF.

Regarding this clonotype: A much more abundant neighbour one base away suggests this may be a read error. This rearrangement joins TRBV18 to TRBJ2-2, with TRBD2 as a possible D gene (5 bases). The CDR3 spans 14 residues. Germline V gene sequence: CDR1 KGHSH, CDR2 LQKENI. The CDR3 sequence: CASSPPEIPGEPFF. Written as DNA, the CDR3 is TGTGCCAGCTCACCACCGGAGATCCCCGGGGAGCCGTTTTTT. Full variable domain (outside the CDR3, taken from reference TRBV18 and TRBJ2-2): NAGVMQNPRHLVRRRGQEARLRCSPMKGHSHVYWYRQLPEEGLKFMVYLQKENIIDESGMPKERFSAEFPKEGPSILRIQQVVRGDSAAYFCASSPPEIPGEPFFGEGSRLTVL.

The table lists this clonotype with a few counts. This rearrangement joins TRBV10-3 to TRBJ2-7, with D perhaps matching TRBD1 or TRBD2 (5 bases each). The CDR3 totals 15 residues. V was cut by 5 bases and J by 3 bases, with 17 bases left in between. Per germline, CDR1 ENHRY and CDR2 SYGVKD. CDR3 sequence: CAISPYRGSGYEQYF. As DNA, the CDR3 is TGTGCCATCAGTCCATATAGGGGAAGCGGCTACGAGCAGTACTTC.

This clonotype was seen many times. The chain uses TRBV5-6 and TRBJ1-4; perhaps TRBD1 as D (5 bases). V was clipped by 7 bases and J by 3 bases, with 13 bases between them. Per germline, CDR1 SGHDT and CDR2 YYEEEE. The CDR3 is 14 residues long. CDR3 sequence reads: CASGQGAANEKLFF. The CDR3, as DNA: TGTGCCAGCGGGCAAGGGGCGGCTAATGAAAAACTGTTTTTT.

This clonotype was seen a few times. The rearrangement uses TRBV27 and TRBJ2-1; D might be TRBD2 (5 bases). The DNA end favors TRBJ2-7, so the J call may be wrong. Per germline, CDR1 MNHEY and CDR2 SMNVEV (reference sequence). The CDR3 runs 14 residues. CDR3 sequence reads: CASSTTGSSYEQYF. CDR3 bases: TGTGCCAGCAGTACTACGGGGAGCTCCTACGAGCAGTACTTC.

This chain joins TRBV28 and TRBJ2-2; a weak D match, TRBD2 (7 bases). The CDR3 has 15 amino acids. CDR1 is MDHEN, CDR2 SYDVKM, per germline. V was clipped by 3 bases and J by 4 bases, with 12 bases between them. CDR3 DNA: TGTGCCAGCAGTTTCGCGGGGGCAGGCACCGGGGAGCTGTTTTTT. Translated: CASSFAGAGTGELFF.

This chain uses TRBV4-3 with TRBJ2-7, with D tentatively TRBD2 (5 bases). The CDR3 sequence is 17 residues long. CDR1 and CDR2 from the germline V gene are LGHNA and YSLEER. V lost 0 bases and J lost 3, with 18 bases in between. The CDR3 reads CASSQDFTRASYYEQYF. The CDR3 nucleotides read TGCGCCAGCAGCCAAGATTTTACGCGGGCCTCCTACTACGAGCAGTACTTC.

The V and J genes are TRBV5-1 and TRBJ2-5; a possible D gene is TRBD1 (6 bases). The germline V and J ends were trimmed by 4 bases and 3 bases, with 19 bases remaining between them. In germline, CDR1 is SGHRS, CDR2 YFSETQ. The CDR3 is made up of 16 amino acids. The CDR3 sequence: CASSPGTRTAEETQYF. CDR3 DNA: TGCGCCAGCAGCCCAGGGACACGAACGGCTGAAGAGACCCAGTACTTC.